One and the same sample provided the 17 T cell receptor beta chains below, sequenced in a study of T cell clonotyping in hematopoietic cell transplantation. Time point given: recipient sample about 28 days before transplant, after cytoreduction. Generated by immunoSEQ multiplex PCR, the TCRdb table keeps only in-frame clones and is missing some. There are some 30,000 clones in the sample; more than 70% occur only once, and about 6% lies in the top ten. Sequencing used peripheral blood mononuclear cells, obtained before stem cell transplant. The receptors were sampled from a man in his fifties or sixties with myelodysplastic syndrome. Some clones in this sample may be carry-over from other donors' samples.

A few counts support this clone. V is TRBV30 and J is TRBJ1-4; D call uncertain. The V gene's germline CDR1 is GTSNPN and CDR2 SVGIG (reference sequence). The CDR3 sequence is 12 residues long. Deletions cut 0 bases from V and 13 bases from J, with 12 bases between. Written as DNA, the CDR3 is TGTGCCTGGAGTGTGGCGGGAGAGGGACTGTTTTTT. Protein sequence: CAWSVAGEGLFF. Complete variable domain (other parts from reference TRBV30 and TRBJ1-4): SQTIHQWPATLVQPVGSPLSLECTVEGTSNPNLYWYRQAAGRGLQLLFYSVGIGQISSEVPQNLSASRPQDRQFILSSKKLLLSDSGFYLCAWSVAGEGLFFGSGTQLSVL.

The V gene is TRBV30, the J gene TRBJ2-1, with D perhaps matching TRBD1 (5 bases). The CDR3 runs 11 residues. Germline V CDR1 and CDR2: GTSNPN, SVGIG (reference sequence). This chain's CDR3 is CGGRGFDEQFF. As DNA, the CDR3 is TGTGGGGGTAGGGGTTTCGATGAGCAGTTCTTC.

J is TRBJ2-7 and V is TRBV6-5; TRBD1 agrees at 7 bases. Germline V CDR1 and CDR2: MNHEY, SVGAGI. This CDR3 is 14 amino acids long. V lost 6 bases to trimming and J lost 3 bases; unmatched junction nucleotides: 8. DNA of the CDR3: TGTGCCAGCAGCCTGAACCGGGACAGCTACGAGCAGTACTTC. The encoded protein is CASSLNRDSYEQYF.

The V and J genes are TRBV30 and TRBJ2-3; 7 positions match TRBD2. The CDR3 spans 14 residues. Germline V lookup: CDR1 GTSNPN, CDR2 SVGIG (reference sequence). CDR3 region: CASSGVSVTDTQYF. Written as DNA, the CDR3 is TGTGCTTCGAGCGGGGTGTCGGTCACAGATACGCAGTATTTT.

V is TRBV30 and J is TRBJ1-2; TRBD1 agrees at 7 bases. The CDR3 spans 14 residues. Germline trimming cut 4 bases from V and 8 bases from J; bases unmatched to any gene: 13. Germline V gene data show CDR1 as GTSNPN and CDR2 as SVGIG (reference sequence). CDR3 bases: TGTGCCTGGACCGGGACAGTAAGGGGCGCCGGCTACACCTTC. This translates into CAWTGTVRGAGYTF. Full variable domain (outside the CDR3, taken from reference TRBV30 and TRBJ1-2): SQTIHQWPATLVQPVGSPLSLECTVEGTSNPNLYWYRQAAGRGLQLLFYSVGIGQISSEVPQNLSASRPQDRQFILSSKKLLLSDSGFYLCAWTGTVRGAGYTFGSGTRLTVV.

This sequence joins TRBV30 and TRBJ2-5; D remains ambiguous. V was shortened by 0 bases and J by 5 bases, with 13 bases between the two germline ends. CDR1 GTSNPN and CDR2 SVGIG come from the germline V gene (reference sequence). The CDR3 spans 14 residues. This CDR3 reads CAWSVSVYRETQYF. The CDR3 DNA follows: TGTGCCTGGAGTGTGAGTGTCTATCGGGAGACCCAGTACTTC.

This rearrangement joins TRBV14 to TRBJ2-7; D uncertain. The CDR3 totals 17 residues. Germline assignment: CDR1 SGHDN and CDR2 FVKESK. Trimming pared 0 bases from V and 5 bases from J, leaving 20 bases between. CDR3 loop: CASSQDANSLFADEQYF. The CDR3 nucleotides read TGTGCCAGCAGCCAAGACGCGAACAGTTTATTTGCGGACGAGCAGTACTTC.

The genes are TRBV5-1 and TRBJ2-5, with 15 bases fitting TRBD2. Trimming removed 4 bases from V and 7 bases from J; junction bases left unmatched: 2. The CDR3 has 14 amino acids. CDR1 SGHRS and CDR2 YFSETQ come from the germline V gene. The CDR3 DNA reads TGCGCCAGCAGCCTGGGACTAGCGGGGGGGACCCAGTACTTC. This translates into CASSLGLAGGTQYF. Complete variable domain (other parts from reference TRBV5-1 and TRBJ2-5): KAGVTQTPRYLIKTRGQQVTLSCSPISGHRSVSWYQQTPGQGLQFLFEYFSETQRNKGNFPGRFSGRQFSNSRSEMNVSTLELGDSALYLCASSLGLAGGTQYFGPGTRLLVL.

The genes are TRBV6-4 and TRBJ1-2; possible D gene TRBD1, 5 bases. Germline CDR1 and CDR2: MRHNA and SNTAGT. V was shortened by 3 bases and J by 8 bases, with 16 bases between the two germline ends. The CDR3 is 14 residues long. Written as DNA, the CDR3 is TGTGCCAGCAGTGAATCGAGGGGTTTCGGGGGCTACACCTTC. This translates into CASSESRGFGGYTF.

The V and J genes are TRBV2 and TRBJ2-2; TRBD2 matches at 7 bases. This CDR3 is 16 amino acids long. Germline V lookup: CDR1 SNHLY, CDR2 FYNNEI. After removal of 2 bases from V and 4 bases from J, the junction contained 7 bases not matched to a gene. This chain's CDR3 is CASSERLAVITGELFF. The CDR3, as DNA: TGTGCCAGCAGTGAAAGGCTAGCGGTTATCACCGGGGAGCTGTTTTTT.

The chain has TRBV30 and TRBJ1-6; 7 positions agree with TRBD1. The CDR3 consists of 16 residues. Germline CDR1 and CDR2: GTSNPN and SVGIG (reference sequence). The V gene end was trimmed by 3 bases and the J gene end by 9 bases; junction bases not matched to a gene: 14. DNA for the CDR3: TGTGCCTGGAGAGACCCCCTTAGGGGGCTGGGTTCACCCCTCCACTTT. Protein product: CAWRDPLRGLGSPLHF.

The CDR3 DNA reads TGTGCCAGCAGTACGCCGGGGGCGGGGGCCTACGAGCAGTACTTC. It codes for CASSTPGAGAYEQYF. The chain is built from TRBV27 and TRBJ2-7; possible D gene TRBD2, 7 bases. This CDR3 spans 15 amino acids. Trimming took off 5 bases at V and 2 bases at J, with 16 bases between the two ends. Germline V gene data show CDR1 as MNHEY and CDR2 as SMNVEV (reference sequence).

The V gene is TRBV28, the J gene TRBJ2-6; 9 nucleotides match TRBD1. Germline V gives CDR1 MDHEN, CDR2 SYDVKM. The CDR3 is made up of 18 amino acids. V trimming: 3 bases; J trimming: 0 bases; junction bases outside the gene matches: 6. CDR3 nucleotides: TGTGCCAGCAGTTTGGGGTACAGGGGGCGCTCTGGGGCCAACGTCCTGACTTTC. Protein product: CASSLGYRGRSGANVLTF.

The chain has TRBV2 and TRBJ2-7; no definite D call. Germline V gives CDR1 SNHLY, CDR2 FYNNEI. Trimming pared 6 bases from V and 6 bases from J, leaving 6 bases between. The CDR3 runs to 10 residues. CDR3 amino acids: CASRRVEQYF. CDR3 nucleotides: TGTGCCAGCAGGAGAGTCGAGCAGTACTTC. The full variable domain, with the rest looked up from reference TRBV2 and TRBJ2-7, is EPEVTQTPSHQVTQMGQEVILRCVPISNHLYFYWYRQILGQKVEFLVSFYNNEISEKSEIFDDQFSVERPDGSNFTLKIRSTKLEDSAMYFCASRRVEQYFGPGTRLTVT.

CDR3 sequence (DNA): TGTGCCAGCAGCTTAGCTCCATCGGGAGCTAATGAAAAACTGTTTTTT. This codes for CASSLAPSGANEKLFF. J is TRBJ1-4 and V is TRBV7-2, with D unresolved. V was cut by 0 bases and J by 3 bases, with 11 bases left in between. The germline gives CDR1 SGHTA, CDR2 FQGNSA. The CDR3 totals 16 residues.

This clone appeared a few times. This rearrangement joins TRBV11-2 to TRBJ2-7; a possible D gene is TRBD2 (6 bases). The V end was cut by 10 bases, the J end by 3 bases, with 13 bases between. CDR3 length: 12 amino acids. The V gene's germline CDR1 is SGHAT and CDR2 FQNNGV. The CDR3 nucleotides read TGTGCCACCAAAGGGCGGGACTACGAGCAGTACTTC. As protein: CATKGRDYEQYF.

The chain is built from TRBV6-5 and TRBJ1-2; tentatively, D is TRBD1 (5 bases). Looked up from germline, CDR1 is MNHEY and CDR2 is SVGAGI. The V and J ends lost 0 bases and 4 bases respectively, with 12 bases between them. The CDR3 covers 15 residues. The CDR3 reads CASSYSTTGTYGYTF. DNA for the CDR3: TGTGCCAGCAGTTACTCTACAACAGGCACCTATGGCTACACCTTC.